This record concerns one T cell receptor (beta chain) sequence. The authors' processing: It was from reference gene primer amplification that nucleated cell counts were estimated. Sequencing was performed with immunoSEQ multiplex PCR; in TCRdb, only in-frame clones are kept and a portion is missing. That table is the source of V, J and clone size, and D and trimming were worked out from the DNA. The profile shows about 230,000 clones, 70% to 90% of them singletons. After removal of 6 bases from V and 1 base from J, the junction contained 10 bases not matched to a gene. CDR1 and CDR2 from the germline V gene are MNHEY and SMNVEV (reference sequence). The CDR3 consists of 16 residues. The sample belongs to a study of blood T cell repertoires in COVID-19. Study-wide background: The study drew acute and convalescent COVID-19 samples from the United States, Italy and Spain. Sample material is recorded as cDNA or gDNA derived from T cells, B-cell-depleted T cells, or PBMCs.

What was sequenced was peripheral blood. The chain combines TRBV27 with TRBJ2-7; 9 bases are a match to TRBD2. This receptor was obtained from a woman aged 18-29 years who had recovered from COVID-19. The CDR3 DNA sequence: TGTGCCAGCAGCCCCCGCGGGGGGGGTAGTTCCTACGAGCAGTACTTC. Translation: CASSPRGGGSSYEQYF.